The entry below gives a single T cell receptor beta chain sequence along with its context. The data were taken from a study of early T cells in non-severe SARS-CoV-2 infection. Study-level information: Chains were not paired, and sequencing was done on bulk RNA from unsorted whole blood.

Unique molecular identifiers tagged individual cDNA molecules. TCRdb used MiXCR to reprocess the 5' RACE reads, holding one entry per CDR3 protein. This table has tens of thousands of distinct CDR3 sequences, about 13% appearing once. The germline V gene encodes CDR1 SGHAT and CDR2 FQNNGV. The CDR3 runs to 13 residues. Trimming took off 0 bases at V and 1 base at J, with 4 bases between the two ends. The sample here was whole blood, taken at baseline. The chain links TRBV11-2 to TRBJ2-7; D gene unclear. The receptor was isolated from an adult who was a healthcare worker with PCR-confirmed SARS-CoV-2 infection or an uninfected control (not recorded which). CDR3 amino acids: CASSLEQSYEQYF. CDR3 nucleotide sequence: TGTGCCAGCAGCTTAGAACAGTCCTACGAGCAGTACTTC.